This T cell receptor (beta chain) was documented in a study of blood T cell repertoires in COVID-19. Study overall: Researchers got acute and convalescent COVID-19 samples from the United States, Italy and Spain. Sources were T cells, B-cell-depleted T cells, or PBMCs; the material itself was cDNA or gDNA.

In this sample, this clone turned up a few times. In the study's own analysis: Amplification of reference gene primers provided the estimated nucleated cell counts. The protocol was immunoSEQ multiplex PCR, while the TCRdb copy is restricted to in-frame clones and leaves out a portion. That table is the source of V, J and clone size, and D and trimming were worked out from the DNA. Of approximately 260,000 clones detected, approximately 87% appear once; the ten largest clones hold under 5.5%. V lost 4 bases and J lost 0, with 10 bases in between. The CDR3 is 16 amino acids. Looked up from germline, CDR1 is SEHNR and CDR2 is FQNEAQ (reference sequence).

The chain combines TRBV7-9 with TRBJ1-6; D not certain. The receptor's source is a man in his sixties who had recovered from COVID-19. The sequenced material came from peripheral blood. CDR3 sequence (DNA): TGTGCCAGCAGCTGGGCCAAAGGCTCCTATAATTCACCCCTCCACTTT. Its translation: CASSWAKGSYNSPLHF.